This T cell receptor beta chain emerged from a study of OX40 agonist ivuxolimab in advanced cancers. Whole-study results and caveats: There was clonal expansion of CD4+ and CD8+ blood T cells by week 6 at 0.1 to 3.0 mg/kg. Those patients achieving a partial response at 0.1-3.0 mg/kg showed among the lowest clonal expansion. CD4+ T cells averaged fewer expanded clones than CD8+ T cells.

With regard to this clone: What it binds is unknown.

Some clones are missing from TCRdb's copy, which holds only in-frame ones; the method was immunoSEQ multiplex PCR. The repertoire holds about 95,000 clones, roughly nine tenths seen once, with roughly 2.5% in the top ten. CDR3 length: 15 residues. V shed 2 bases and J shed 3 bases, with 14 bases lying between them. Per the germline V gene, CDR1 is LNHDA and CDR2 is SQIVND (reference sequence). This chain joins TRBV19 and TRBJ2-7; TRBD2 is a possible D gene (6 bases). The clonotype was recovered from an adult with an advanced solid tumor such as melanoma, head and neck, liver or kidney cancer. The specimen comprised CD4+ or CD8+ T cells sorted from blood, sampled in a trial of the OX40 agonist ivuxolimab. This CDR3 reads CASSIRDSGVYEQYF. The DNA for the CDR3 is TGTGCCAGTAGTATACGTGACTCGGGGGTCTACGAGCAGTACTTC. The full variable domain, in which reference TRBV19 and TRBJ2-7 provide the parts outside the CDR3, is DGGITQSPKYLFRKEGQNVTLSCEQNLNHDAMYWYRQDPGQGLRLIYYSQIVNDFQKGDIAEGYSVSREKKESFPLTVTSAQKNPTAFYLCASSIRDSGVYEQYFGPGTRLTVT.